The rows below give T cell receptor beta chains drawn from one sample of a study of Ad26.COV2.S vaccination and SARS-CoV-2 variants. Only in-frame clones appear in the TCRdb table, and some are missing; sequencing was by immunoSEQ multiplex PCR. The data hold approximately 350,000 clones, with about 83% observed a single time. Here the sequenced sample was peripheral blood, taken in a trial of Ad26.COV2.S vaccine versus placebo. The receptors were sampled from a person between 18 and 60 years old who received the Ad26.COV2.S COVID-19 vaccine or a placebo. The CDR3 runs from the conserved cysteine through the conserved F or W.

V	J	CDR3
TRBV6-4	TRBJ2-7	CASSDGTDRFCGQYF
TRBV5-1	TRBJ2-1	CASSLESYNEQFF
TRBV4-1	TRBJ2-1	CASSQDRLAGAEQFF
TRBV6-6	TRBJ1-1	CASTPDSYTEAFF
TRBV29-1	TRBJ2-1	CSVARGSFNEQFF
TRBV3-1/TRBV3-2	TRBJ2-1	CASSQRRTSYNEQFF
TRBV12-3/TRBV12-4	TRBJ1-6	CASTRGYDSPLHF
TRBV13	TRBJ2-1	CASSARREENEQFF
TRBV14	TRBJ2-7	CASSPTGGYEQYF
TRBV10-3	TRBJ2-2	CAIQRAIGELFF
TRBV12-5	TRBJ1-5	CASGLRLVGGSNQPQHF
TRBV27	TRBJ2-7	CASSSLGQGFGEQYF
TRBV9	TRBJ1-2	CASSVDPRRGQGYTF
TRBV4-1	TRBJ1-4	CASSLDRDRGLWNEKLFF
TRBV7-3	TRBJ2-2	CASSLSGYYEGTGELFF
TRBV20-1	TRBJ2-2	CSASAFGLATGELFF
TRBV5-1	TRBJ2-3	CASSWTTPSTDTQYF
TRBV9	TRBJ2-7	CASSVGLAGGDYGEQYF
TRBV6-5	TRBJ1-2	CASSYGRSNYGYTF
TRBV7-2	TRBJ2-5	CASSFDRRETQYF
TRBV19	TRBJ2-7	CASSPLGAALAYEQYF
TRBV18	TRBJ2-5	CASSPGSGGQETQYF
TRBV18	TRBJ1-1	CASSPAGWTATPGVF
TRBV7-3	TRBJ1-1	CASSSAPNTEAFF
TRBV6-5	TRBJ2-5	CASSAAPQETQYF
TRBV18	TRBJ2-7	CASSPGTSGREQYF
TRBV29-1	TRBJ1-1	CSVEQRYTEAFF
TRBV29-1	TRBJ2-2	CSAVYSLGTGELFF
TRBV19	TRBJ2-1	CASSTIVTNNNEQFF
TRBV2	TRBJ1-2	CASIRLNYGYTF
TRBV11-2	TRBJ2-3	CASSFGREGHTQYF
TRBV7-2	TRBJ2-3	CASSSAGGAQYF
TRBV5-1	TRBJ1-1	CASSPTLPTEAFF
TRBV5-1	TRBJ1-1	CASSLGDRQGDTEAFF
TRBV5-1	TRBJ2-6	CASSLGGTDSSGANVLTF
TRBV3-1/TRBV3-2	TRBJ2-1	CASTQRGSYNEQFF
TRBV5-5	TRBJ1-2	CASSLKPGQVFGYTF
TRBV6-2/TRBV6-3	TRBJ2-5	CASSYSRETQYF
TRBV2	TRBJ2-3	CASSSTSGDTDTQYF
TRBV5-4	TRBJ1-1	CASSLDRWDTEAFF
TRBV4-2	TRBJ2-7	CASGTSEQGYEQYF
TRBV19	TRBJ1-1	CASSPQWGVQGEAFF
TRBV27	TRBJ2-7	CASSPTLATLNYEQYF
TRBV7-2	TRBJ1-2	CASSLQGAPSPTF
TRBV5-4	TRBJ1-1	CASSFPRGRHTEAFF
TRBV5-1	TRBJ2-3	CASTRGLAGGLSTDTQYF
TRBV6-5	TRBJ2-7	CASSYLSGTSGEQYF
TRBV7-9	TRBJ2-7	CASGETSGGYEQYF
TRBV10-3	TRBJ2-7	CAIREASGRAYEQYF
TRBV3-1/TRBV3-2	TRBJ2-7	CASSQPSGSTYEQYF
TRBV11-2	TRBJ2-1	CASSLVVGSGSNEQFF
TRBV9	TRBJ2-1	CASSVVSGRINEQFF
TRBV14	TRBJ2-4	CASSHRQQRGKNIQYF